This TCR beta chain is from a study of blood T cell repertoires in COVID-19. Study at large: The analysed material was cDNA or gDNA that came from T cells, B-cell-depleted T cells, or PBMCs.

Recruitment covered about two dozen US areas and drew participants whose ages spanned about 18 to 90 years. Self-reported history from a screening survey and questionnaire set each donor's cohort. As processed by the authors: Reference gene primer amplification gave estimated nucleated cell counts. The assay was immunoSEQ multiplex PCR, and TCRdb's table has in-frame clones only and misses some. V and J calls and clone size come straight from that table; D and trimming were deduced from the DNA. This table has some 340,000 clones, around 87% appearing once. The CDR3 contains 13 residues. The V segment lost 7 bases and the J segment 4 bases; nucleotides outside the gene matches: 7. Germline CDR1 is MNHEY and CDR2 is SVGAGI.

This clonotype was obtained from a woman aged 30 to 39 who had recovered from COVID-19. The genes are TRBV6-5 and TRBJ2-7; TRBD1 matches at 7 bases. The sample was PBMCs or T cells enriched from blood (not recorded which). Here the CDR3 DNA reads TGTGCCAGCACAGCGACAGGGAATTACGAGCAGTACTTC. This codes for CASTATGNYEQYF.